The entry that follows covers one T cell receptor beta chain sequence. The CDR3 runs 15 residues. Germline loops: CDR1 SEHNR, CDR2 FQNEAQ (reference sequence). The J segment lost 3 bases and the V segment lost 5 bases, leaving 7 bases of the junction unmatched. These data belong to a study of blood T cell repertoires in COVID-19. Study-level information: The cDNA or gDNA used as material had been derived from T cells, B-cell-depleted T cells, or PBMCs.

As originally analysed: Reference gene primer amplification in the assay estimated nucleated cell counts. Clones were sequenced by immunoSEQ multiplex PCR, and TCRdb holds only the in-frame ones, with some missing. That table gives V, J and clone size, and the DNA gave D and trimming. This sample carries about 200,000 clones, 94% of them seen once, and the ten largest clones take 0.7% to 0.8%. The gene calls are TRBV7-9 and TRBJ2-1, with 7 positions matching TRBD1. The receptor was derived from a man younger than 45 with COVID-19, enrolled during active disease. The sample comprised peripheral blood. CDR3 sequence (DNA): TGTGCCAGCAGCCGGCACAGGGGTGGCTACAATGAGCAGTTCTTC. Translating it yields CASSRHRGGYNEQFF.